This is a list of T cell receptor beta chains from one sample in a study of spatial heterogeneity in lung cancer. TCRdb used MiXCR to reprocess the 5' RACE reads, holding one entry per CDR3 protein. The repertoire holds roughly 10,000 distinct CDR3 sequences, with over 7% as singletons. Sequenced material: lung tumor tissue, taken at surgery. The receptors were gathered from a male donor with early-stage non-small cell lung cancer. Each CDR3 is given with its conserved first and last residue. Each record gives: clone size, J gene, D gene, V gene, CDR3 protein, CDR3 DNA. D genes are given only for firm matches. The size field is filled for only some rows; it gives once, few, many or a size class.

>medium-sized|TRBJ2-7|TRBD2|TRBV6-1
CASSDPLAEYF
TGTGCCAGCAGTGACCCCCTAGCGGAGTACTTC
>medium-sized|TRBJ1-5|.|TRBV28
CASSVDQPQHF
TGTGCCAGCAGTGTTGATCAGCCCCAGCATTTT
>medium-sized|TRBJ1-5|.|TRBV7-2
CASSLIPSGSNQPQHF
TGTGCCAGCAGCTTAATCCCCTCCGGAAGCAATCAGCCCCAGCATTTT
>medium-sized|TRBJ2-5|TRBD1|TRBV7-9
CASSPRTGKGETQYF
TGTGCCAGCAGCCCCCGGACAGGGAAGGGAGAGACCCAGTACTTC
>.|TRBJ2-7|.|TRBV28
CASSPGVGPYEQYF
TGTGCCAGCAGCCCCGGGGTCGGCCCCTACGAGCAGTACTTC
>.|TRBJ2-1|TRBD1|TRBV20-1
CSAEDRTGPYNEQFF
TGCAGTGCTGAGGACAGGACGGGACCTTACAATGAGCAGTTCTTC
>many|TRBJ2-7|.|TRBV18
CASSPNRDEQYF
TGTGCCAGCTCACCAAACAGGGACGAGCAGTACTTC
>.|TRBJ1-5|.|TRBV27
CASSFGRSSNQPQHF
TGTGCCAGCAGTTTCGGCAGATCGAGCAATCAGCCCCAGCATTTT
>many|TRBJ2-5|.|TRBV14
CASSHAPETQYF
TGTGCCAGCAGCCATGCACCGGAGACCCAGTACTTC
>many|TRBJ1-2|.|TRBV3-1
CASSPTGEGYGYTF
TGTGCCAGCAGCCCTACAGGAGAAGGCTATGGCTACACCTTC
>.|TRBJ2-5|TRBD1|TRBV7-2
CASSFTKGQGQETQYF
TGTGCCAGCAGCTTCACGAAGGGACAGGGACAAGAGACCCAGTACTTC
>medium-sized|TRBJ2-2|.|TRBV9
CASSERRESGELFF
TGTGCCAGCAGCGAAAGACGGGAGTCCGGGGAGCTGTTTTTT
>many|TRBJ2-5|TRBD2|TRBV7-6
CASSLAVSGRGLETQYF
TGTGCCAGCAGCTTAGCTGTATCGGGGAGGGGACTAGAGACCCAGTACTTC
>many|TRBJ2-1|.|TRBV18
CASSRDYEQFF
TGTGCCAGCTCACGTGACTATGAGCAGTTCTTC
>many|TRBJ1-2|TRBD1|TRBV5-6
CASSLFGTGGIYGYTF
TGTGCCAGCAGCTTGTTCGGGACAGGGGGAATCTATGGCTACACCTTC
>many|TRBJ2-7|.|TRBV2
CASTLSYEQYF
TGTGCCAGCACCTTGTCCTACGAGCAGTACTTC
>many|TRBJ1-4|TRBD1|TRBV7-8
CASSLDRVSTNEKLFF
TGTGCCAGCAGCCTGGACAGGGTTTCAACTAATGAAAAACTGTTTTTT
>.|TRBJ2-1|TRBD2|TRBV5-4
CASSLGLATYNEQFF
TGTGCCAGCAGCTTGGGACTAGCGACCTACAATGAGCAGTTCTTC
>many|TRBJ1-4|.|TRBV5-1
CASSGGTQGEKLFF
TGCGCCAGCAGCGGGGGAACCCAGGGGGAAAAACTGTTTTTT
>many|TRBJ2-7|TRBD2|TRBV29-1
CSVTSGGVEQYF
TGCAGCGTTACTAGCGGGGGAGTCGAGCAGTACTTC
>medium-sized|TRBJ1-4|.|TRBV5-1
CASSPRADNEKLFF
TGCGCCAGCAGCCCTCGCGCCGATAATGAAAAACTGTTTTTT
>many|TRBJ2-3|.|TRBV7-2
CASSLVGTDTQYF
TGTGCCAGCAGCCTGGTTGGCACAGATACGCAGTATTTT
>many|TRBJ2-2|TRBD2|TRBV20-1
CSRRASGGNVVTGELFF
TGCAGTAGAAGGGCTAGCGGGGGTAATGTTGTAACCGGGGAGCTGTTTTTT
>many|TRBJ2-1|TRBD2|TRBV20-1
CSALKFSGGTRYNEQFF
TGCAGTGCCCTAAAATTTAGCGGGGGGACGCGCTACAATGAGCAGTTCTTC
>.|TRBJ1-2|TRBD1|TRBV18
CASSPTGADYTF
TGTGCCAGCTCACCCACAGGGGCTGACTACACCTTC
>many|TRBJ1-2|.|TRBV7-9
CASSLVAGSYGYTF
TGTGCCAGCAGCTTAGTTGCTGGAAGCTATGGCTACACCTTC
>many|TRBJ2-1|TRBD2|TRBV24-1
CATSDQSPGLAGKRLNEQFF
TGTGCCACCAGTGATCAGTCACCGGGACTAGCGGGAAAGAGGCTCAATGAGCAGTTCTTC
>few|TRBJ2-2|.|TRBV6-2/TRBV6-3
CASSYSGTTNTGELFF
TGTGCCAGCAGTTACTCCGGGACAACGAACACCGGGGAGCTGTTTTTT
>few|TRBJ1-3|.|TRBV28
CASSFDMAGNTIYF
TGTGCCAGCAGTTTCGACATGGCTGGAAACACCATATATTTT
>many|TRBJ1-5|.|TRBV20-1
CSARGETASNQPQHF
TGCAGTGCTAGAGGGGAGACGGCTAGCAATCAGCCCCAGCATTTT
>many|TRBJ2-7|.|TRBV4-2
CASSQELGTEKGVEQYF
TGTGCCAGCAGCCAAGAACTCGGGACGGAGAAGGGAGTCGAGCAGTACTTC
>medium-sized|TRBJ1-1|.|TRBV3-1
CASSQGLGNTEAFF
TGTGCCAGCAGCCAAGGACTGGGGAACACTGAAGCTTTCTTT
>many|TRBJ2-1|.|TRBV2
CASSGTDLGEQFF
TGTGCCAGCAGCGGGACCGACCTTGGGGAGCAGTTCTTC
>many|TRBJ2-4|.|TRBV28
CASSLGRDPENIQYF
TGTGCCAGCAGCCTCGGCAGGGACCCTGAAAACATTCAGTACTTC
>many|TRBJ2-1|TRBD2|TRBV27
CASSLLAGYNEQFF
TGTGCCAGCAGTTTACTAGCGGGGTACAATGAGCAGTTCTTC
>many|TRBJ2-2|TRBD2|TRBV28
CASSTTSGNTGELFF
TGTGCCAGCAGTACGACTAGCGGTAACACCGGGGAGCTGTTTTTT
>many|TRBJ1-3|.|TRBV21-1
CASSRRQDEDGNTIYF
TGTGCCAGCAGCAGAAGACAGGACGAAGATGGAAACACCATATATTTT
>medium-sized|TRBJ1-5|TRBD1|TRBV7-9
CASSSTGAGDQPQHF
TGTGCCAGCAGCTCCACAGGGGCGGGCGATCAGCCCCAGCATTTT
>many|TRBJ2-1|TRBD2|TRBV10-3
CAISESLAGGLDEQFF
TGTGCCATCAGTGAGTCGTTAGCGGGAGGGCTTGATGAGCAGTTCTTC
>many|TRBJ1-2|.|TRBV7-9
CASQGGGHYGYTF
TGTGCCAGCCAAGGCGGGGGGCACTATGGCTACACCTTC
>many|TRBJ2-6|.|TRBV24-1
CATSDPVARRTSGANVLTF
TGTGCCACCAGTGATCCAGTGGCACGGCGGACCTCTGGGGCCAACGTCCTGACTTTC
>many|TRBJ2-3|.|TRBV7-9
CASSLVRGADTQYF
TGTGCCAGCAGCTTAGTCAGGGGGGCAGATACGCAGTATTTT
>.|TRBJ1-1|.|TRBV6-2/TRBV6-3
CASSDPHLDSMNTEAFF
TGTGCCAGCAGTGACCCACATTTGGACAGCATGAACACTGAAGCTTTCTTT
>many|TRBJ2-3|.|TRBV24-1
CATSETGTPSTDTQYF
TGTGCCACCAGTGAGACCGGGACACCTAGCACAGATACGCAGTATTTT
>few|TRBJ1-1|.|TRBV7-8
CASSQTWTVNSHTEAFF
TGTGCCAGCAGCCAAACCTGGACAGTCAACTCACACACTGAAGCTTTCTTT
>few|TRBJ1-1|TRBD1|TRBV29-1
CSAPGTGNTEAFF
TGCAGCGCCCCCGGGACAGGGAACACTGAAGCTTTCTTT
>many|TRBJ2-5|TRBD1|TRBV9
CASSGTGTQETQYF
TGTGCCAGCAGCGGGACAGGTACCCAAGAGACCCAGTACTTC
>many|TRBJ1-2|TRBD1|TRBV28
CASSSPGGFYGYTF
TGTGCCAGCAGTTCCCCAGGGGGCTTCTATGGCTACACCTTC
>.|TRBJ2-1|TRBD2|TRBV12-3/TRBV12-4
CASSSRLAGHNDEQFF
TGTGCCAGCAGTTCCAGACTAGCGGGTCATAACGACGAGCAGTTCTTC
>.|TRBJ1-2|TRBD1|TRBV14
CASSPVTGAYGYTF
TGTGCCAGCAGCCCGGTGACAGGGGCCTATGGCTACACCTTC
>many|TRBJ2-7|.|TRBV29-1
CSVRPFTGSSYEQYF
TGCAGCGTTCGACCCTTTACAGGGAGCTCCTACGAGCAGTACTTC
>.|TRBJ2-7|TRBD2|TRBV9
CASSVERGDYEQYF
TGTGCCAGCAGCGTAGAGCGGGGGGATTACGAGCAGTACTTC
>many|TRBJ2-2|.|TRBV20-1
CSASGTTNTGELFF
TGCAGTGCTAGCGGGACCACCAACACCGGGGAGCTGTTTTTT
>many|TRBJ2-2|.|TRBV24-1
CATSDSVTNTGELFF
TGTGCCACCAGTGATTCGGTGACGAACACCGGGGAGCTGTTTTTT
>many|TRBJ1-2|.|TRBV6-2/TRBV6-3
CASSYRQGDYGYTF
TGTGCCAGCAGTTACAGGCAGGGCGACTATGGCTACACCTTC
>many|TRBJ1-1|.|TRBV20-1
CSAREVGAQTEAFF
TGCAGTGCTAGAGAGGTGGGGGCTCAGACTGAAGCTTTCTTT
>few|TRBJ2-3|TRBD2|TRBV12-3/TRBV12-4
CASSQAGGTDTQYF
TGTGCCAGCAGCCAAGCGGGGGGTACAGATACGCAGTATTTT
>many|TRBJ1-6|.|TRBV7-9
CASSSPTGSSSYNSPLHF
TGTGCCAGCAGCTCGCCGACAGGATCGAGCTCCTATAATTCACCCCTCCACTTT
>many|TRBJ1-4|.|TRBV5-1
CASSPATTTNEKLFF
TGCGCCAGCAGCCCAGCGACAACAACTAATGAAAAACTGTTTTTT
>many|TRBJ2-1|.|TRBV3-1
CASSASKLSYNEQFF
TGTGCCAGCAGCGCCAGCAAACTCTCCTACAATGAGCAGTTCTTC